This note documents a single T cell receptor (beta chain) sequence. An end of the junction differs from the germline gene, which may be a read error. This sample was included in a study of identical twins. The CDR3 extends over 17 amino acids. Germline V lookup: CDR1 MNHEY, CDR2 SVGAGI. In TCRdb, the 5' RACE reads were re-called with MiXCR into one record per CDR3 protein. The repertoire holds fewer than 550,000 distinct CDR3 sequences, with about 13% as singletons. These data were also filed under a second study, of yellow fever vaccine responses in identical twins. That work states: Each twin's T cell response to the vaccine was reported to look partly convergent and partly personalized.

This TCR came from a woman aged 18-29 years in good health. The sample was CD4+ T cells sorted from blood. The chain combines TRBV6-5 with TRBJ2-1, with a tentative D call TRBD2 (6 bases). DNA for the CDR3: TGTGCCAGCAGTTACAAGGTTGGGGGGACCGGATACAGTGAGCAGTTCTTC. It translates to CASSYKVGGTGYSEQFF.